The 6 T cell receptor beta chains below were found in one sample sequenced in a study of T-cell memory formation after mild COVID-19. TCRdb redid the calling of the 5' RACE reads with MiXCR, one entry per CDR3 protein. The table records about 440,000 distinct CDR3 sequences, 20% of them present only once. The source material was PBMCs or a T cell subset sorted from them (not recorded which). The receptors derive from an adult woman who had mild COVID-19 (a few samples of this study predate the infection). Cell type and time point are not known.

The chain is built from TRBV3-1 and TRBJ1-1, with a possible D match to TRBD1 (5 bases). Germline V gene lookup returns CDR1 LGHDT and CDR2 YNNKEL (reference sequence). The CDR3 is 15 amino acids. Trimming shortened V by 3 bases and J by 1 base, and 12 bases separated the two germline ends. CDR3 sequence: CASSQGPAGNTEAFF. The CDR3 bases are TGTGCCAGCAGCCAGGGGCCAGCCGGGAACACTGAAGCTTTCTTT.

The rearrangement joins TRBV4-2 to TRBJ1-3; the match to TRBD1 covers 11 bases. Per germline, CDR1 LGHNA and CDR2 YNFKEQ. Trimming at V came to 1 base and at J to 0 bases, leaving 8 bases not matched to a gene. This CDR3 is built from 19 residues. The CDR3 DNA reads TGTGCCAGCAGCCAAGCTCCGGAGGGACAGGGGGGCTCTGGAAACACCATATATTTT. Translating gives CASSQAPEGQGGSGNTIYF.

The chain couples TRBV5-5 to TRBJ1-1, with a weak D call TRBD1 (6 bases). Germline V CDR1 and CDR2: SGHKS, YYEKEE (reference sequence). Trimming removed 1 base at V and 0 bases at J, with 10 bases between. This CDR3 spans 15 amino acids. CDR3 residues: CASSLSGALNTEAFF. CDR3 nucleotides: TGTGCCAGCAGCTTGTCGGGGGCCCTGAACACTGAAGCTTTCTTT.

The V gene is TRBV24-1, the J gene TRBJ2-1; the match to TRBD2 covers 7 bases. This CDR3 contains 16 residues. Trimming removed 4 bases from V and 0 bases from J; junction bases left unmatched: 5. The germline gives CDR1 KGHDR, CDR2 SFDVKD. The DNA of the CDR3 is TGTGCCACCAGTGAACCTAGCGGAAGCTCCTACAATGAGCAGTTCTTC. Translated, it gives CATSEPSGSSYNEQFF.

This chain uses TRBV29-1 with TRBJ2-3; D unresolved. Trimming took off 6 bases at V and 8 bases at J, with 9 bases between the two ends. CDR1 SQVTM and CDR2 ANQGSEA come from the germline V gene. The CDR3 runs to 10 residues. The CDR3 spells CSVSYGTQYF. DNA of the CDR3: TGCAGCGTGTCCTACGGTACGCAGTATTTT.

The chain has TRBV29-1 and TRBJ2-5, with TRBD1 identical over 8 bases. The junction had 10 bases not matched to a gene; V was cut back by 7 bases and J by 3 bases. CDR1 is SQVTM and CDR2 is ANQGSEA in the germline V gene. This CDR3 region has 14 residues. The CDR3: CSGRVQGAKETQYF. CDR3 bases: TGCAGCGGCCGGGTGCAGGGGGCAAAAGAGACCCAGTACTTC.